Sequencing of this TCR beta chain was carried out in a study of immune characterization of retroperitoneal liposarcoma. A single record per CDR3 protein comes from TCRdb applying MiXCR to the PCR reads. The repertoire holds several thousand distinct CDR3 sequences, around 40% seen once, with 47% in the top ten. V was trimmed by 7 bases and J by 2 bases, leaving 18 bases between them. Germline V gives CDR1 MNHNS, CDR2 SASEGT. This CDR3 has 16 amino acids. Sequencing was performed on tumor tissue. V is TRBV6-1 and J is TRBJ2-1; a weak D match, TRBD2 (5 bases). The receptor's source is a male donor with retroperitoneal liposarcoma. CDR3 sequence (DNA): TGTGCCAGCAACCATCCCGGGGAGACCGCCTACAATGAGCAGTTCTTC. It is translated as CASNHPGETAYNEQFF.